This T cell receptor (beta chain) was found in a study of blood T cell repertoires in COVID-19. About the research overall: PBMCs, B-cell-depleted T cells, or T cells provided the cDNA or gDNA that made up the material.

The table came from immunoSEQ multiplex PCR; TCRdb's copy has only in-frame clones and leaves some out. The repertoire holds roughly 260,000 clones, with about 93% as singletons. Germline loops: CDR1 SQVTM, CDR2 ANQGSEA. V lost 8 bases, J lost 5 bases, and 21 bases lay in between. The length of the CDR3 is 15 residues. Participants were aged about 18 to 90 years, lived in over 20 US areas, and enrolled virtually. Cohort 3 donors were reported recovered after two negative PCRs, clearance, or symptom resolution. The sequence came from a woman aged 18-30 years who had recovered from COVID-19. Source material: PBMCs or T cells enriched from blood (not recorded which). The chain employs TRBV29-1 and TRBJ2-2; weak D call: TRBD2 (6 bases). DNA of the CDR3: TGCAGCCTTGGGTCCCCTACCCGGGGGACCGGGGAGCTGTTTTTT. Translation: CSLGSPTRGTGELFF.